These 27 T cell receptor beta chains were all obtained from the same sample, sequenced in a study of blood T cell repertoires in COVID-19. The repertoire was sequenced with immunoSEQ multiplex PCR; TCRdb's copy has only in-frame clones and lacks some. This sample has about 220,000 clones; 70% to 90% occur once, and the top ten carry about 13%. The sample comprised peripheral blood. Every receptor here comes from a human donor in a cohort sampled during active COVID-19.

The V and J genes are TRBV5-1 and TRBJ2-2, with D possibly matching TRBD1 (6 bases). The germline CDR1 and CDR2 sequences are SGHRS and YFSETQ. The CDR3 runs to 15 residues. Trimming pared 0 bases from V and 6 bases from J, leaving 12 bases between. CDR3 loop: CASSLEQGGAGELFF. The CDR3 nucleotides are TGCGCCAGCAGCTTGGAACAGGGTGGGGCCGGGGAGCTGTTTTTT.

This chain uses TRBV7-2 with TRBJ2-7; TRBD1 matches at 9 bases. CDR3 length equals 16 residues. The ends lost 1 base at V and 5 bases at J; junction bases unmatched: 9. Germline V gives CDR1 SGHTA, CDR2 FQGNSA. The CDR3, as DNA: TGTGCCAGCAGCTTAGGCTCGGACAGGGGTCGCGACGAGCAGTACTTC. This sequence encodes CASSLGSDRGRDEQYF. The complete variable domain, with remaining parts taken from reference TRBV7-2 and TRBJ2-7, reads GAGVSQSPSNKVTEKGKDVELRCDPISGHTALYWYRQSLGQGLEFLIYFQGNSAPDKSGLPSDRFSAERTGGSVSTLTIQRTQQEDSAVYLCASSLGSDRGRDEQYFGPGTRLTVT.

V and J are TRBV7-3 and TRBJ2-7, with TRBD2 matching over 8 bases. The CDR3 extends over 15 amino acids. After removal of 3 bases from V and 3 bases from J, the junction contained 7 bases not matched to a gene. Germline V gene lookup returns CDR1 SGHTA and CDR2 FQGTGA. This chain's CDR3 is CASSFSPGLGYEQYF. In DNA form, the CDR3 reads TGTGCCAGCAGCTTCTCCCCGGGACTAGGCTACGAGCAGTACTTC.

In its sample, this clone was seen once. CDR3 DNA: TGCAGCGTTGAACGAGCGGGAGCATCAGATACGCAGTATTTT. Translating gives CSVERAGASDTQYF. The chain links TRBV29-1 to TRBJ2-3, with 8 bases identical to TRBD2. This CDR3 contains 14 residues. Trimming removed 2 bases from V and 4 bases from J; junction bases left unmatched: 5. Germline CDR1 is SQVTM and CDR2 is ANQGSEA.

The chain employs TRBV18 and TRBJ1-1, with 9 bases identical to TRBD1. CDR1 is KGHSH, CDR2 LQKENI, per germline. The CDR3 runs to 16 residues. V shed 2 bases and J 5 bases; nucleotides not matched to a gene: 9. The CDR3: CASSPVDRGEGTEAFF. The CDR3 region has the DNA TGTGCCAGCTCACCAGTGGACAGGGGAGAGGGGACTGAAGCTTTCTTT. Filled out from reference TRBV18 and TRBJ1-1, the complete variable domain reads NAGVMQNPRHLVRRRGQEARLRCSPMKGHSHVYWYRQLPEEGLKFMVYLQKENIIDESGMPKERFSAEFPKEGPSILRIQQVVRGDSAAYFCASSPVDRGEGTEAFFGQGTRLTVV.

CDR3 in amino acids: CASSKTVNEKLFF. In DNA, the CDR3 is TGTGCCAGCAGTAAGACAGTAAATGAAAAACTGTTTTTT. The chain uses TRBV6-5 and TRBJ1-4; D perhaps matches TRBD1 (5 bases). Trimming cost V 5 bases and J 5 bases, with 9 bases left between them. CDR3 length equals 13 residues. Germline CDR1 is MNHEY and CDR2 is SVGAGI.

The CDR3 DNA sequence: TGTGCCAGCAGTTTAAACAGGGGTGGTGAAGCTTTCTTT. Translating it yields CASSLNRGGEAFF. This chain joins TRBV27 and TRBJ1-1; 7 bases map to TRBD1. Germline V gene lookup returns CDR1 MNHEY and CDR2 SMNVEV (reference sequence). V shed 2 bases, J shed 7 bases, and the junction held 4 bases outside the gene matches. The CDR3 loop spans 13 amino acids.

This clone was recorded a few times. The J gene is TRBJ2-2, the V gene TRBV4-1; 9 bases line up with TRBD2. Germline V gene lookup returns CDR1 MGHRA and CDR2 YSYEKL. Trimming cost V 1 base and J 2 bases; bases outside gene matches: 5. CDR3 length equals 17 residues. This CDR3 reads CASSQGGAGGNTGELFF. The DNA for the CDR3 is TGCGCCAGCAGCCAAGGGGGAGCGGGAGGTAACACCGGGGAGCTGTTTTTT.

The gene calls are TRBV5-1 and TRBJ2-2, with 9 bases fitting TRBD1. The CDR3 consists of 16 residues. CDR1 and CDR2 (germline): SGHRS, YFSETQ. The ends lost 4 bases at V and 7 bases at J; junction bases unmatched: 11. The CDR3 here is CASSLGGQGMSGELFF. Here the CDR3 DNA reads TGCGCCAGCAGCCTGGGCGGACAGGGGATGAGCGGGGAGCTGTTTTTT. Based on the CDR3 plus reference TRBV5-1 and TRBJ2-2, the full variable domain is KAGVTQTPRYLIKTRGQQVTLSCSPISGHRSVSWYQQTPGQGLQFLFEYFSETQRNKGNFPGRFSGRQFSNSRSEMNVSTLELGDSALYLCASSLGGQGMSGELFFGEGSRLTVL.

CDR3 nucleotide sequence: TGTGCCAGCAAGGCAGGGGGCTCCTATAATTCACCCCTCCACTTT. Encoded protein: CASKAGGSYNSPLHF. The rearrangement joins TRBV7-2 to TRBJ1-6, with 7 bases aligning to TRBD1. Germline CDR1 and CDR2: SGHTA and FQGNSA. CDR3 length equals 15 residues. J was trimmed by 0 bases and V by 7 bases; bases with no gene match: 3. The full variable domain, its missing parts supplied by reference TRBV7-2 and TRBJ1-6, is GAGVSQSPSNKVTEKGKDVELRCDPISGHTALYWYRQSLGQGLEFLIYFQGNSAPDKSGLPSDRFSAERTGGSVSTLTIQRTQQEDSAVYLCASKAGGSYNSPLHFGNGTRLTVT.

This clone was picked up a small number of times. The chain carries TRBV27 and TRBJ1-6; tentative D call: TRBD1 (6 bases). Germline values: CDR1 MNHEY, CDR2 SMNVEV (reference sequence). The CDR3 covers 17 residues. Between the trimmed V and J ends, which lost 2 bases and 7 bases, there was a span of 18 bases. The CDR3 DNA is TGTGCCAGCAGTTTAACAGGGCGGGCAGTGGGAAATTCACCCCTCCACTTT. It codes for CASSLTGRAVGNSPLHF.

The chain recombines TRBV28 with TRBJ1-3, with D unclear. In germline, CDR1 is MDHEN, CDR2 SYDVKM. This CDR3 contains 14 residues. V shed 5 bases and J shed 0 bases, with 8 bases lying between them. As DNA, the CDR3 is TGTGCCAGCAGTCTGACACGCTCTGGAAACACCATATATTTT. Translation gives CASSLTRSGNTIYF.

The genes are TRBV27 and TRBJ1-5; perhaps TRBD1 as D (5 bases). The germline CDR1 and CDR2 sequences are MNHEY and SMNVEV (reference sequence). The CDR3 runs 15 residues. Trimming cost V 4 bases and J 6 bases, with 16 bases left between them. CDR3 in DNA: TGTGCCAGCAGTTCCCTCGGAGGGGTTACTCAGCCCCAGCATTTT. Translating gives CASSSLGGVTQPQHF.

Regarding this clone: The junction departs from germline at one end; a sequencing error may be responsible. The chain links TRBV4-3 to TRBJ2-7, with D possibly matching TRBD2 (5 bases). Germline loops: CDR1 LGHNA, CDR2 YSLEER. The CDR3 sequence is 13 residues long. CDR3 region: CASSQDRTGMCEF. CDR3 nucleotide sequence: TGCGCCAGCAGCCAAGACCGGACGGGGATGTGCGAGTTC.

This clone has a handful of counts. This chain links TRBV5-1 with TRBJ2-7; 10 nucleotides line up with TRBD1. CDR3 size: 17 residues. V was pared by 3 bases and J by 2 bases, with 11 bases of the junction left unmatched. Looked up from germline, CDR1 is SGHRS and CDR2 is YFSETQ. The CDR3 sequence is CASSSATGTGDPYEQYF. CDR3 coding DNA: TGCGCCAGCAGCTCAGCAACCGGGACAGGGGACCCCTACGAGCAGTACTTC.

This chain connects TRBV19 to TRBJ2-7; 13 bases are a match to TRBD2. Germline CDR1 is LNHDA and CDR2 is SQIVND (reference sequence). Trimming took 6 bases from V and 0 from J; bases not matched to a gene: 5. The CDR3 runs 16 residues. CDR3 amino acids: CASSKTSGGPSYEQYF. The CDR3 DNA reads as TGTGCCAGTAGCAAGACTAGCGGGGGGCCCTCCTACGAGCAGTACTTC.

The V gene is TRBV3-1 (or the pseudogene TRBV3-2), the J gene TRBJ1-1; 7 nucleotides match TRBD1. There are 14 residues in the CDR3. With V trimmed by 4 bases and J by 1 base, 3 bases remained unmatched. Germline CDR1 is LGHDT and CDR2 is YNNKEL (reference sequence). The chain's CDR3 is CASSRGQTNTEAFF. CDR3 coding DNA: TGTGCCAGCAGCCGGGGACAGACGAACACTGAAGCTTTCTTT.

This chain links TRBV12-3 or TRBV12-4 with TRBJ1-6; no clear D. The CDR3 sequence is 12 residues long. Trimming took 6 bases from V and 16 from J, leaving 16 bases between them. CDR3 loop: CASSPGGGGLHF. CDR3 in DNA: TGTGCCAGCAGCCCGGGCGGTGGAGGGCTCCACTTT.

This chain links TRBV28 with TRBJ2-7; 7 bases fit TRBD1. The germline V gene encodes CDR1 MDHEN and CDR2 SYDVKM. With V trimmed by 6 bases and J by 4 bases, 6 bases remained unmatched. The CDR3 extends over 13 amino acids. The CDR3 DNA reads TGTGCCAGCAGCGGGGACAGCGTTTACGAGCAGTACTTC. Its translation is CASSGDSVYEQYF. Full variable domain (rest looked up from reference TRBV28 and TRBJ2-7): DVKVTQSSRYLVKRTGEKVFLECVQDMDHENMFWYRQDPGLGLRLIYFSYDVKMKEKGDIPEGYSVSREKKERFSLILESASTNQTSMYLCASSGDSVYEQYFGPGTRLTVT.

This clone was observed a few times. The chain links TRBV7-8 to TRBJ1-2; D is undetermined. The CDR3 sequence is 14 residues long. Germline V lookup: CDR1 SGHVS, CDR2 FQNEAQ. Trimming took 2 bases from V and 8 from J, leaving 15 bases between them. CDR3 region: CASSLIQIEGGYTF. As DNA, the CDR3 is TGTGCCAGCAGCTTAATCCAGATCGAGGGAGGCTACACCTTC. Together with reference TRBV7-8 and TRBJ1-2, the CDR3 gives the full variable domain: GAGVSQSPRYKVAKRGQDVALRCDPISGHVSLFWYQQALGQGPEFLTYFQNEAQLDKSGLPSDRFFAERPEGSVSTLKIQRTQQEDSAVYLCASSLIQIEGGYTFGSGTRLTVV.

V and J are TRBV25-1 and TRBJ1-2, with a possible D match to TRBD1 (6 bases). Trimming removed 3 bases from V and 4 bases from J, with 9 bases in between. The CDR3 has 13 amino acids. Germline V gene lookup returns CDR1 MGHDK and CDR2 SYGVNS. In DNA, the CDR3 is TGTGCCAGCAGTGAGGGGGCCTTCTATGGCTACACCTTC. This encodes CASSEGAFYGYTF.

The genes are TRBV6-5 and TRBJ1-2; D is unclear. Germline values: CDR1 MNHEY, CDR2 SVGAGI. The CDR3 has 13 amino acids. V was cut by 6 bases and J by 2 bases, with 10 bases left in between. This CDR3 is CASSTDTNYGYTF. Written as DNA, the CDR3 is TGTGCCAGCAGCACCGACACGAACTATGGCTACACCTTC.

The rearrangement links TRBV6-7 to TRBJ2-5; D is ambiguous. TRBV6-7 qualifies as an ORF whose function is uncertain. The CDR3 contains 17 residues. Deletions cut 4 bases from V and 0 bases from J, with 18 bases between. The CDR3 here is CASSFTPQEKNQETQYF. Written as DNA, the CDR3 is TGTGCCAGCAGTTTTACTCCGCAAGAGAAGAACCAAGAGACCCAGTACTTC.

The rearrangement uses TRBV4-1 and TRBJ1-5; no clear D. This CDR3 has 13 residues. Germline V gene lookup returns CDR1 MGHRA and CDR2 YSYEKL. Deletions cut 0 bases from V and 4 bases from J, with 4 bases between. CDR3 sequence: CASSQETNQPQHF. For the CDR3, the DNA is TGCGCCAGCAGCCAAGAGACTAATCAGCCCCAGCATTTT.

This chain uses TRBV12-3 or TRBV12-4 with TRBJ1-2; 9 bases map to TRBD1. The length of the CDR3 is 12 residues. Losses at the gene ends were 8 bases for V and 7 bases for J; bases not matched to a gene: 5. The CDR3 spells CASGGQGSGYTF. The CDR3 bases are TGTGCCAGCGGGGGACAGGGCTCTGGCTACACCTTC.

The CDR3 DNA is TGTGCCATCAGGCGGACGGGGGAAGGCTACACCTTC. It translates to CAIRRTGEGYTF. The chain employs TRBV28 and TRBJ1-2, with D perhaps TRBD1 (5 bases). V dropped 10 bases and J dropped 8 bases, with 17 bases sitting between them. The CDR3 length is 12 residues. The V gene's germline CDR1 is MDHEN and CDR2 SYDVKM.

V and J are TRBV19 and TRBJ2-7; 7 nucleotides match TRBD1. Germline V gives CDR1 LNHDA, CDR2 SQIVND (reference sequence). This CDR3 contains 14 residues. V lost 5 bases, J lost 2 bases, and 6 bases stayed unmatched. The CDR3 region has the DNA TGTGCCAGTAGTTCCCGGGACAGAACCTACGAGCAGTACTTC. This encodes CASSSRDRTYEQYF. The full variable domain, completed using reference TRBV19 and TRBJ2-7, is DGGITQSPKYLFRKEGQNVTLSCEQNLNHDAMYWYRQDPGQGLRLIYYSQIVNDFQKGDIAEGYSVSREKKESFPLTVTSAQKNPTAFYLCASSSRDRTYEQYFGPGTRLTVT.